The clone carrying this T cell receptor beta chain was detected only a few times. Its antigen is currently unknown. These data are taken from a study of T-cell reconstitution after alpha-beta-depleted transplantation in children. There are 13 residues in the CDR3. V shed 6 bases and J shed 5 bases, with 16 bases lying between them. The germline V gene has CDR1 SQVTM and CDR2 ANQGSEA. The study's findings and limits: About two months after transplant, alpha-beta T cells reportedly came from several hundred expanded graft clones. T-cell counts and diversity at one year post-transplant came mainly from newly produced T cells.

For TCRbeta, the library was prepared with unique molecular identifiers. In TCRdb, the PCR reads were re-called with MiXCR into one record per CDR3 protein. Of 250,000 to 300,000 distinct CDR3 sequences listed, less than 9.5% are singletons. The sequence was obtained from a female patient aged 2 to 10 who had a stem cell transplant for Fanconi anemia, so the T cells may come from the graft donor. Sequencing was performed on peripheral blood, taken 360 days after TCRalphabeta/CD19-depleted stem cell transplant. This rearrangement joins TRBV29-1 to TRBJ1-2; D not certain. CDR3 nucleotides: TGCAGCGTCAACCAGGACGACGAATATGGCTACACCTTC. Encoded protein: CSVNQDDEYGYTF.